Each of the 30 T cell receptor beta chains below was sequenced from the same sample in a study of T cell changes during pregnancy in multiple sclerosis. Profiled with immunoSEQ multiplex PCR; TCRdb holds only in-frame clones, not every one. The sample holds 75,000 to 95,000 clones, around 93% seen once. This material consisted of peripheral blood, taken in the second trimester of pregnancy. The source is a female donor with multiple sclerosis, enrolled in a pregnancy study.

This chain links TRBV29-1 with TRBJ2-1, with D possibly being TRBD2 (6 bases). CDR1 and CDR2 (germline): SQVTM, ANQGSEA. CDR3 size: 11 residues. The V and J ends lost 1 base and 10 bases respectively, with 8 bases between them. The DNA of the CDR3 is TGCAGCGTTGAAGGGCGGGGCGAGCAGTTCTTC. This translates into CSVEGRGEQFF.

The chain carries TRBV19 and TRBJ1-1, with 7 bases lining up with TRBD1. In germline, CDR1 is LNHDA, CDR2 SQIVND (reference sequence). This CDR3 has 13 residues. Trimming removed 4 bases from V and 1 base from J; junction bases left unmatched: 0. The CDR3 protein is CASSRQGNTEAFF. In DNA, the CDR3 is TGTGCCAGTAGTAGACAGGGGAACACTGAAGCTTTCTTT.

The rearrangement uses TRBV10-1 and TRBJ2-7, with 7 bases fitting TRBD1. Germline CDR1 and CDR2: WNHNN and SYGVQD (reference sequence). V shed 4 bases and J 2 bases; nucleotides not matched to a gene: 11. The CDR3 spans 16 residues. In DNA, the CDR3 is TGCGCCAGCAGTGGAACCAGACAGGGAGAAGCCTACGAGCAGTACTTC. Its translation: CASSGTRQGEAYEQYF.

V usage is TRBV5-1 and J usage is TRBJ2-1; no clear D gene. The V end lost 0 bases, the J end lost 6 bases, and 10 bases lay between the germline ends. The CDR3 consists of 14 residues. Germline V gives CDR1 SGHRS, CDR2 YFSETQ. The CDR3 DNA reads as TGCGCCAGCAGCTTGGCCTCGTTGAGCAATGAGCAGTTCTTC. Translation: CASSLASLSNEQFF.

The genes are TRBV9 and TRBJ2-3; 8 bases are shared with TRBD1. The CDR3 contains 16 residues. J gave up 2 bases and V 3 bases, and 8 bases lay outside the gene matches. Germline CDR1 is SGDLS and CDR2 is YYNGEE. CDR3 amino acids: CASSDRQGRITDTQYF. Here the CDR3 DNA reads TGTGCCAGCAGCGACAGACAGGGGCGGATCACAGATACGCAGTATTTT.

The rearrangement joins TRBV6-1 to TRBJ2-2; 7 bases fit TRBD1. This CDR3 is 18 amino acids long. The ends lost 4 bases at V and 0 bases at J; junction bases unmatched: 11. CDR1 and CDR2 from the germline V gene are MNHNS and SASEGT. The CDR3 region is CASSGLLGTVANTGELFF. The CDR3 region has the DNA TGTGCCAGCAGTGGTCTTTTGGGGACAGTCGCGAACACCGGGGAGCTGTTTTTT.

The CDR3 is CASSPGGIFETQYF. CDR3 in DNA: TGTGCCAGCAGCCCGGGGGGCATTTTCGAGACCCAGTACTTC. The V call is TRBV5-4, the J call TRBJ2-5, with a possible D match to TRBD2 (7 bases). Germline V gene data show CDR1 as SGHNT and CDR2 as YYREEE (reference sequence). This CDR3 contains 14 residues. The V and J ends lost 4 bases and 5 bases respectively, with 15 bases between them.

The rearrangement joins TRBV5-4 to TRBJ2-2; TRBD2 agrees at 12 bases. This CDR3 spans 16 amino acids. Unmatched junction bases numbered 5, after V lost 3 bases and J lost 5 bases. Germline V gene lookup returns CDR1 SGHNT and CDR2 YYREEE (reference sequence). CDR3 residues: CASSSTSGGQTGELFF. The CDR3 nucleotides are TGTGCCAGCAGCTCCACTAGCGGGGGGCAAACCGGGGAGCTGTTTTTT.

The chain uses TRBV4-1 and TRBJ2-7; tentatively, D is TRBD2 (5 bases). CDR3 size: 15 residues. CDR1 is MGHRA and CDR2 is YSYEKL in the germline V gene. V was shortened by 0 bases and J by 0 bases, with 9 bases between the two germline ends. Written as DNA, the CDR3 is TGCGCCAGCAGCCAAGAAGAGGGCAGCTCCTACGAGCAGTACTTC. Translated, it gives CASSQEEGSSYEQYF.

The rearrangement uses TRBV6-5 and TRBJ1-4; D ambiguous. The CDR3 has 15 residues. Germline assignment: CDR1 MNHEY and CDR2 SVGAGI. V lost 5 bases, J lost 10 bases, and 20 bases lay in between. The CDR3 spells CASSHLQQIEGKLFF. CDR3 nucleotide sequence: TGTGCCAGCAGTCACCTCCAGCAAATAGAGGGAAAACTGTTTTTT.

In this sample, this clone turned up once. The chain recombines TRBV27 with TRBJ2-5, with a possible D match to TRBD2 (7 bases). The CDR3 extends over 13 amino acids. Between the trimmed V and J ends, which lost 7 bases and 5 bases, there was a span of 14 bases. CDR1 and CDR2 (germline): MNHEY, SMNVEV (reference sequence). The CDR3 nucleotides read TGTGCCAGCATTTCGGGGGGCGGGGAGACCCAGTACTTC. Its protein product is CASISGGGETQYF.

CDR3 DNA sequence: TGTGCCAGCAGCTTAGTCAGGGGGAAGGGCTACACCTTC. Translation gives CASSLVRGKGYTF. The V gene is TRBV7-2, the J gene TRBJ1-2; 7 nucleotides match TRBD1. The ends lost 1 base at V and 8 bases at J; junction bases unmatched: 4. Germline V CDR1 and CDR2: SGHTA, FQGNSA. This CDR3 has 13 amino acids.

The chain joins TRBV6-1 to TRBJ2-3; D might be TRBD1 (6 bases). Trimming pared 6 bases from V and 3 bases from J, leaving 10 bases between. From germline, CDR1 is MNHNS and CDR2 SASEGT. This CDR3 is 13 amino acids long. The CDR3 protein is CASRITGTDTQYF. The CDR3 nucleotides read TGTGCCAGCAGGATCACAGGGACAGATACGCAGTATTTT.

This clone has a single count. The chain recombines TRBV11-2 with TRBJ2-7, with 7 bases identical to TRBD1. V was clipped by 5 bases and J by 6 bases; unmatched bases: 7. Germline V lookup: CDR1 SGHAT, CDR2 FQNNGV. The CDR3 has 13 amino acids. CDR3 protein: CASSRDRAGEQYF. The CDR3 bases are TGTGCCAGCAGCAGAGACAGGGCGGGCGAGCAGTACTTC. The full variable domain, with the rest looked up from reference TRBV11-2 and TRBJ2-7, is EAGVAQSPRYKIIEKRQSVAFWCNPISGHATLYWYQQILGQGPKLLIQFQNNGVVDDSQLPKDRFSAERLKGVDSTLKIQPAKLEDSAVYLCASSRDRAGEQYFGPGTRLTVT.

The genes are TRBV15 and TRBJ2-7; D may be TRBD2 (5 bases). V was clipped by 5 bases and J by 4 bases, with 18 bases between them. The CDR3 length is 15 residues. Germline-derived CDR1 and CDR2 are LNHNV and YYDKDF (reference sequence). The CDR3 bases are TGTGCCACCAGCCCCCAAAGTCCGGGGAAATACGAGCAGTACTTC. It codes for CATSPQSPGKYEQYF.

The DNA for the CDR3 is TGTGCCATCAGTGAGAAAAAAACTCTCAATCAGCCCCAGCATTTT. Amino acid sequence: CAISEKKTLNQPQHF. This rearrangement joins TRBV10-3 to TRBJ1-5; D gene unclear. This CDR3 spans 15 amino acids. The V gene lost 2 bases and the J gene lost 3 bases, with 11 bases spanning the gap. Per germline, CDR1 ENHRY and CDR2 SYGVKD.

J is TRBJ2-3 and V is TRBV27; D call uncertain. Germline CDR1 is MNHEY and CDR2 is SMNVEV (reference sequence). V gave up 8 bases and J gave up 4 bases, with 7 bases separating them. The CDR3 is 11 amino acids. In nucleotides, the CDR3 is TGTGCCAGCCAGAGCGCAGATACGCAGTATTTT. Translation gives CASQSADTQYF.

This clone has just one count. The CDR3 region has the DNA TGTGCCAGCAGTTTGGTAACAGGGGGGGCTAATGAAAAACTGTTTTTT. Translating gives CASSLVTGGANEKLFF. The chain combines TRBV28 with TRBJ1-4, with 8 bases lining up with TRBD1. Germline loops: CDR1 MDHEN, CDR2 SYDVKM. CDR3 length equals 16 residues. After removal of 3 bases from V and 3 bases from J, the junction contained 6 bases not matched to a gene.

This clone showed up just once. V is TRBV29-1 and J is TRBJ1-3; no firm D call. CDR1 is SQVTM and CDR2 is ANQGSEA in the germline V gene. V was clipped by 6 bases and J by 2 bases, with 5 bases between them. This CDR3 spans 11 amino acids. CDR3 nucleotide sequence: TGCAGCGTAGAGGCTGGAAACACCATATATTTT. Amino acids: CSVEAGNTIYF.

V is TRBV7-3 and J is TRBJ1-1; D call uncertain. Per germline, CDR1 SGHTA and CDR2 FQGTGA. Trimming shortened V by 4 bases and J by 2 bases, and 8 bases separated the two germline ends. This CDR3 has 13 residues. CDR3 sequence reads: CASSYTANTEAFF. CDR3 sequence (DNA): TGTGCCAGCAGCTATACAGCTAACACTGAAGCTTTCTTT.

DNA for the CDR3: TGTGCCAGCAGAACGATCAGGGGTAGCAATCAGCCCCAGCATTTT. Translation: CASRTIRGSNQPQHF. This sequence joins TRBV2 and TRBJ1-5, with D maybe TRBD1 (6 bases). The ends were cut back, 6 bases at V and 0 bases at J, with 12 bases in the middle. CDR3 length equals 15 residues. Germline V gives CDR1 SNHLY, CDR2 FYNNEI.

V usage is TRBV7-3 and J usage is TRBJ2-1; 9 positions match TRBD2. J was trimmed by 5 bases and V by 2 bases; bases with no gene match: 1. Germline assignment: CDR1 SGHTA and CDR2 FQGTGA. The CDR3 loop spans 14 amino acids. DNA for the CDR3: TGTGCCAGCAGCTTAGCGGGGGGGAACAATGAGCAGTTCTTC. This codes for CASSLAGGNNEQFF.

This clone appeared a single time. The CDR3 sequence: CATSRDQADYNEQFF. CDR3 bases: TGTGCCACCAGCAGAGATCAGGCAGACTACAATGAGCAGTTCTTC. The chain is built from TRBV15 and TRBJ2-1; D call uncertain. CDR1 and CDR2 from the germline V gene are LNHNV and YYDKDF (reference sequence). V dropped 0 bases and J dropped 3 bases, with 9 bases sitting between them. This CDR3 spans 15 amino acids. The complete variable domain, with remaining parts taken from reference TRBV15 and TRBJ2-1, reads DAMVIQNPRYQVTQFGKPVTLSCSQTLNHNVMYWYQQKSSQAPKLLFHYYDKDFNNEADTPDNFQSRRPNTSFCFLDIRSPGLGDTAMYLCATSRDQADYNEQFFGPGTRLTVL.

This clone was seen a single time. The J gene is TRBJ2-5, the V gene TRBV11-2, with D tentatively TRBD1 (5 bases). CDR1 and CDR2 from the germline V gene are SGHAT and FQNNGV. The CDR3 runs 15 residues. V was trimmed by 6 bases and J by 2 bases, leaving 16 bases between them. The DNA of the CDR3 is TGTGCCAGCAGTGGAGCCTTGGGGCCTCAAGAGACCCAGTACTTC. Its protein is CASSGALGPQETQYF.

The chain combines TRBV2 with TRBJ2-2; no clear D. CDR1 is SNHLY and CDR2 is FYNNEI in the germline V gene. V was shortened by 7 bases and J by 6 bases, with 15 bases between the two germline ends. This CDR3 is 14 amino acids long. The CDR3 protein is CASKRGEVAGELFF. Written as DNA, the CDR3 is TGTGCCAGCAAGCGAGGTGAGGTCGCCGGGGAGCTGTTTTTT.

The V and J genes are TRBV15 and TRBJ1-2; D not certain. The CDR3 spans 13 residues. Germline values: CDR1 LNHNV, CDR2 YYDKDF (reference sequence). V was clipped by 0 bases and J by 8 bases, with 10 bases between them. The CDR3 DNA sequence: TGTGCCACCAGCAGAGAGATCGGAGGCGGCTACACCTTC. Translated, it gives CATSREIGGGYTF.

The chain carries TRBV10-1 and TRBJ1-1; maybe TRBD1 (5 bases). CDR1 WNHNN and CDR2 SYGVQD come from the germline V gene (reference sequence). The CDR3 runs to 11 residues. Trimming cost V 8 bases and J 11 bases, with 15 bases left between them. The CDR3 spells CASSGEGPAFF. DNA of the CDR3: TGCGCCAGCTCGGGGGAGGGACCGGCTTTCTTT.

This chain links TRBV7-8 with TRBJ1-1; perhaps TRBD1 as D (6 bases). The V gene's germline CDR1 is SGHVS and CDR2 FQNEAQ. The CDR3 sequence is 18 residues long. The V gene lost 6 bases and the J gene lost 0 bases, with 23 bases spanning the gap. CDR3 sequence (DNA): TGTGCCAGCAGTTTTTCCGAGGGGGTTGGCGTGGTGAACACTGAAGCTTTCTTT. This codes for CASSFSEGVGVVNTEAFF.

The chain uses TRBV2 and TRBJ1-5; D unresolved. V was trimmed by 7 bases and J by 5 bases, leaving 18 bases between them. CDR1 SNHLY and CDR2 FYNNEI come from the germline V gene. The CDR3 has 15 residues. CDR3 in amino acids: CASTGLYSQDQPQHF. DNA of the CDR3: TGTGCCAGCACCGGTCTTTACAGCCAAGATCAGCCCCAGCATTTT.

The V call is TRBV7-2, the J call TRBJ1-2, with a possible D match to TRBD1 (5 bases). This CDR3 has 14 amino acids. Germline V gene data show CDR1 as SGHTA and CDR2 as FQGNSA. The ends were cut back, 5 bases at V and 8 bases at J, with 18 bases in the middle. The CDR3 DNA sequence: TGTGCCAGCAGCAGATCGGGCAGGGTAGACGGCTACACCTTC. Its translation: CASSRSGRVDGYTF.